The 20 T cell receptor beta chains below all came from one sample that was sequenced in a study of CD8 T cells in ankylosing spondylitis. Study findings and constraints: Seven to nine highly homologous variants made up a TCR beta motif, and this motif appeared characteristic of ankylosing spondylitis blood.

No antigen has been identified for these receptors. TCRdb re-called the 5' RACE reads with MiXCR, one entry per CDR3 protein. The sample carries 700,000 or so distinct CDR3 sequences, over 15% recorded once. Sequencing input: blood, either unsorted or a sorted T cell fraction (not recorded which). The receptor set was obtained from a male donor with ankylosing spondylitis.

This clonotype has ten or more counts. The chain joins TRBV12-3 or TRBV12-4 to TRBJ2-1, with a possible D match to TRBD2 (5 bases). This CDR3 has 13 amino acids. Trimming stripped 6 bases from V and 8 bases from J, with 14 bases between. CDR3 nucleotide sequence: TGTGCCAGCAGCAAGGACTCCCTCCATGAGCAGTTCTTC. This codes for CASSKDSLHEQFF.

CDR3 sequence reads: CASSLGGLAVTKQQFF. The CDR3 region has the DNA TGTGCCAGCAGTTTAGGGGGACTAGCGGTTACAAAACAGCAGTTCTTC. This chain links TRBV12-3 or TRBV12-4 with TRBJ2-1; 11 bases match TRBD2. The J segment lost 11 bases and the V segment lost 1 base, leaving 10 bases of the junction unmatched. CDR3 size: 16 residues.

This chain connects TRBV7-9 to TRBJ2-1; perhaps TRBD2 as D (6 bases). The ends were cut back, 3 bases at V and 5 bases at J, with 14 bases in the middle. Germline-derived CDR1 and CDR2 are SEHNR and FQNEAQ (reference sequence). This CDR3 region has 15 residues. The CDR3 bases are TGTGCCAGCAGCTTCGAAGCGGGTCCCCACAATGAGCAGTTCTTC. This encodes CASSFEAGPHNEQFF.

There are a few counts of this clonotype. The chain links TRBV7-8 to TRBJ2-7, with D perhaps matching TRBD1 or TRBD2 (5 bases each). Trimming removed 3 bases from V and 6 bases from J, with 9 bases in between. Germline loops: CDR1 SGHVS, CDR2 FQNEAQ. This CDR3 region has 12 residues. This CDR3 reads CASSFRDGEQYF. CDR3 in DNA: TGTGCCAGCAGCTTCCGGGACGGCGAGCAGTACTTC. The full variable domain, its missing parts supplied by reference TRBV7-8 and TRBJ2-7, is GAGVSQSPRYKVAKRGQDVALRCDPISGHVSLFWYQQALGQGPEFLTYFQNEAQLDKSGLPSDRFFAERPEGSVSTLKIQRTQQEDSAVYLCASSFRDGEQYFGPGTRLTVT.

This clonotype has ten or more counts. The rearrangement joins TRBV4-1 to TRBJ2-2; weak D call: TRBD2 (6 bases). CDR3 length equals 15 residues. Trimming pared 0 bases from V and 5 bases from J, leaving 10 bases between. The germline gives CDR1 MGHRA, CDR2 YSYEKL. The CDR3 region is CASSQDSGGTGELFF. Written as DNA, the CDR3 is TGCGCCAGCAGCCAAGATTCCGGGGGTACCGGGGAGCTGTTTTTT.

This clonotype was seen once. The rearrangement uses TRBV28 and TRBJ2-3; 7 bases agree with TRBD1. Germline values: CDR1 MDHEN, CDR2 SYDVKM. This CDR3 spans 15 amino acids. V lost 8 bases to trimming and J lost 2 bases; unmatched junction nucleotides: 10. This chain's CDR3 is CASQRTGDPTDTQYF. CDR3 DNA sequence: TGTGCCAGCCAGAGGACAGGAGATCCCACAGATACGCAGTATTTT.

The rearrangement joins TRBV10-1 to TRBJ2-2, with 7 bases that match TRBD1. J gave up 1 base and V 0 bases, and 2 bases lay outside the gene matches. The CDR3 covers 16 residues. From germline, CDR1 is WNHNN and CDR2 SYGVQD (reference sequence). DNA of the CDR3: TGCGCCAGCAGTGAGTCGCGGACAGGGAACACCGGGGAGCTGTTTTTT. It translates to CASSESRTGNTGELFF.

This clonotype has just one count. V usage is TRBV6-1 and J usage is TRBJ2-7; maybe TRBD1 (6 bases). CDR1 is MNHNS, CDR2 SASEGT, per germline. The CDR3 extends over 15 amino acids. V lost 4 bases and J 2 bases, leaving 15 bases between the germline ends. As DNA, the CDR3 is TGTGCCAGCAGTGGGCGGGCAGGGGCCCCCTACGAGCAGTACTTC. It codes for CASSGRAGAPYEQYF.

This clonotype has only one observation. The J gene is TRBJ1-1, the V gene TRBV5-1, with D possibly TRBD1 on 6 matching bases. In germline, CDR1 is SGHRS, CDR2 YFSETQ. The CDR3 extends over 14 amino acids. The V end lost 0 bases, the J end lost 6 bases, and 12 bases lay between the germline ends. DNA for the CDR3: TGCGCCAGCAGCTTGGCGGACAGTGCCGCTGAAGCTTTCTTT. Its translation: CASSLADSAAEAFF. The full variable domain, with the rest looked up from reference TRBV5-1 and TRBJ1-1, is KAGVTQTPRYLIKTRGQQVTLSCSPISGHRSVSWYQQTPGQGLQFLFEYFSETQRNKGNFPGRFSGRQFSNSRSEMNVSTLELGDSALYLCASSLADSAAEAFFGQGTRLTVV.

The sample holds many counts of this clonotype. The gene calls are TRBV29-1 and TRBJ2-1, with D possibly called TRBD1 or TRBD2 (5 bases each). Trimming took off 3 bases at V and 8 bases at J, with 17 bases between the two ends. Germline CDR1 SQVTM, CDR2 ANQGSEA. The CDR3 sequence is 14 residues long. CDR3 coding DNA: TGCAGCGTTGACCCCGGGACCTTTTGGGATGAGCAGTTCTTC. Residues: CSVDPGTFWDEQFF.

The J gene is TRBJ2-1, the V gene TRBV7-2, with 11 bases identical to TRBD2. J lost 8 bases, V lost 3 bases, and 6 bases had no gene match. The V gene's germline CDR1 is SGHTA and CDR2 FQGNSA. The CDR3 runs to 15 residues. CDR3 residues: CASSFSGGAGHEQFF. CDR3 DNA sequence: TGTGCCAGCAGCTTTAGCGGGGGGGCTGGGCATGAGCAGTTCTTC.

The chain uses TRBV6-1 and TRBJ2-1; perhaps TRBD2 as D (6 bases). In germline, CDR1 is MNHNS, CDR2 SASEGT. This CDR3 spans 14 amino acids. The germline V and J ends were trimmed by 10 bases and 0 bases, with 13 bases remaining between them. CDR3 region: CATTRGSSYNEQFF. The CDR3 DNA reads TGTGCCACGACTAGAGGGAGCTCCTACAATGAGCAGTTCTTC.

In its sample, this clonotype was seen a few times. J is TRBJ1-2 and V is TRBV5-1, with TRBD1 as a possible D gene (5 bases). Germline assignment: CDR1 SGHRS and CDR2 YFSETQ. Trimming shortened V by 3 bases and J by 6 bases, and 12 bases separated the two germline ends. This CDR3 comprises 13 residues. CDR3 DNA: TGCGCCAGCAGCTCATCCGGGGACCATGGCTACACCTTC. It yields the protein CASSSSGDHGYTF.

V gene TRBV20-1 combines with J gene TRBJ1-2; D gene unclear. Trimming took off 1 base at V and 6 bases at J, with 6 bases between the two ends. The germline V gene encodes CDR1 DFQATT and CDR2 SNEGSKA (reference sequence). CDR3 length equals 11 residues. The CDR3 bases are TGCAGTGCTAGAGGTCCTCATGGCTACACCTTC. Protein product: CSARGPHGYTF.

The rearrangement links TRBV6-1 to TRBJ2-7, with D uncertain. The V end lost 9 bases, the J end lost 4 bases, and 19 bases lay between the germline ends. The CDR3 totals 14 residues. In germline, CDR1 is MNHNS, CDR2 SASEGT. CDR3 region: CASTSAQIIYEQYF. The CDR3 region has the DNA TGTGCCAGTACTTCAGCCCAAATAATTTACGAGCAGTACTTC.

This clonotype was counted many times. The rearrangement links TRBV12-3 or TRBV12-4 to TRBJ2-1; perhaps TRBD2 as D (6 bases). The V end was cut by 8 bases, the J end by 5 bases, with 19 bases between. The CDR3 is made up of 15 amino acids. This chain's CDR3 is CASCRGGNRHNEQFF. The CDR3 DNA is TGTGCCAGCTGTCGCGGCGGGAATCGACACAATGAGCAGTTCTTC.

The sample holds a few counts of this clonotype. The gene calls are TRBV24-1 and TRBJ2-3, with TRBD2 matching over 8 bases. The CDR3 contains 15 residues. Trimming cost V 3 bases and J 2 bases; bases outside gene matches: 3. Germline V gene lookup returns CDR1 KGHDR and CDR2 SFDVKD. The CDR3 DNA follows: TGTGCCACCAGTGATAGCGGGAGCCCCACAGATACGCAGTATTTT. As protein: CATSDSGSPTDTQYF.

This clonotype has at least ten counts. V is TRBV10-3 and J is TRBJ1-1; TRBD1 might be the D (5 bases). Trimming removed 5 bases at V and 4 bases at J, with 11 bases between. Per the germline V gene, CDR1 is ENHRY and CDR2 is SYGVKD. This CDR3 region has 13 residues. The CDR3 sequence: CAISSRDRTEAFF. CDR3 sequence (DNA): TGTGCCATCAGTTCCCGGGACCGCACTGAAGCTTTCTTT.

The chain links TRBV9 to TRBJ2-3; no reliable D call. CDR1 is SGDLS and CDR2 is YYNGEE in the germline V gene. Deletions cut 0 bases from V and 5 bases from J, with 4 bases between. The CDR3 covers 12 residues. The CDR3 coding sequence is TGTGCCAGCAGCGTAGAGGTAGATACGCAGTATTTT. It codes for CASSVEVDTQYF.

This clonotype showed up many times. This chain joins TRBV27 and TRBJ2-1; tentatively, D is TRBD2 (5 bases). The germline gives CDR1 MNHEY, CDR2 SMNVEV (reference sequence). The CDR3 runs to 14 residues. The V end was cut by 3 bases, the J end by 8 bases, with 14 bases between. The CDR3 DNA follows: TGTGCCAGCAGTTTGCGGACGGGGTGGGATGAGCAGTTCTTC. Translation gives CASSLRTGWDEQFF.